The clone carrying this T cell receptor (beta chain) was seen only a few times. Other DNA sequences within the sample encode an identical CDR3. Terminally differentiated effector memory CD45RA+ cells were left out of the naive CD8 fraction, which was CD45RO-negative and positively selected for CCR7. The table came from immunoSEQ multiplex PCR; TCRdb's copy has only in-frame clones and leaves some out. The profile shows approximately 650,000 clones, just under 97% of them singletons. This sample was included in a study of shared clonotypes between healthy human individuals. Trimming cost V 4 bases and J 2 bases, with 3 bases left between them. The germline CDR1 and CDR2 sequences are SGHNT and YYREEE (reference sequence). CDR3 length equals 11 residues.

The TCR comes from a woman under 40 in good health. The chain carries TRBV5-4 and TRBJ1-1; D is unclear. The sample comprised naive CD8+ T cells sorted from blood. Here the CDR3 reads CASSLNTEAFF. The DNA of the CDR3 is TGTGCCAGCAGCCTAAACACTGAAGCTTTCTTT. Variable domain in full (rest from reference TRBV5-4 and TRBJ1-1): ETGVTQSPTHLIKTRGQQVTLRCSSQSGHNTVSWYQQALGQGPQFIFQYYREEENGRGNFPPRFSGLQFPNYSSELNVNALELDDSALYLCASSLNTEAFFGQGTRLTVV.